These 2 T cell receptor beta chains originate from one sample sequenced in a study of blood T cell repertoires in COVID-19 (dated by TCRdb to the early 2020s). Library construction relied on the immunoSEQ multiplex PCR assay. TCRdb re-hosts the immuneACCESS table, in-frame sequences only. Its copies lack some clones; in the studies checked, an unresolved V gene accounts for under half of them, and the cause for the rest is not known. Here the sample has about 160,000 clones; approximately 91% occur a single time. Approximately 2.2% of the sample is in the top ten clones. The specimen was peripheral blood. Receptors originate from a young man with acute or convalescent COVID-19.

V usage is TRBV19 and J usage is TRBJ1-3, with TRBD1 identical over 8 bases. The CDR3 spans 16 residues. V shed 4 bases, J shed 0 bases, and the junction held 5 bases outside the gene matches. The germline V gene encodes CDR1 LNHDA and CDR2 SQIVND (reference sequence). The chain's CDR3 is CASSKSRGPSGNTIYF. In DNA form, the CDR3 reads TGTGCCAGTAGTAAATCCAGGGGGCCCTCTGGAAACACCATATATTTT. The entire variable domain, with the rest obtained from reference TRBV19 and TRBJ1-3, is as follows: DGGITQSPKYLFRKEGQNVTLSCEQNLNHDAMYWYRQDPGQGLRLIYYSQIVNDFQKGDIAEGYSVSREKKESFPLTVTSAQKNPTAFYLCASSKSRGPSGNTIYFGEGSWLTVV.

This chain links TRBV18 with TRBJ2-1; 8 bases line up with TRBD2. Trimming removed 5 bases from V and 6 bases from J; junction bases left unmatched: 9. The germline gives CDR1 KGHSH, CDR2 LQKENI. The CDR3 totals 15 residues. CDR3 nucleotide sequence: TGTGCCAGCTCATCCGGGAGGGGGGCGAGCAATGAGCAGTTCTTC. It specifies CASSSGRGASNEQFF.